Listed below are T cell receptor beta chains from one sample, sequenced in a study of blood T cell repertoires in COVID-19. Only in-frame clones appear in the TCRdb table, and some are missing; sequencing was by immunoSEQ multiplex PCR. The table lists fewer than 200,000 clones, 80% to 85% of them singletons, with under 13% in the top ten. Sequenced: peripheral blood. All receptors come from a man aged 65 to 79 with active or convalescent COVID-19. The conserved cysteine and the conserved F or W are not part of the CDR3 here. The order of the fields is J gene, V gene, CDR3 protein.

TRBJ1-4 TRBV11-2 ASSLGDRVREKLF
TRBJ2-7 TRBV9 ASSVGLAQYDEQY
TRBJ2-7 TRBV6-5 ASSPSGRLGEQY
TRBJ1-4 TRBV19 ASGPGTGGEEKLF
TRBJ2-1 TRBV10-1 ASSDGRSSYNEQF
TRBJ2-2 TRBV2 ASSGTFYTGELF
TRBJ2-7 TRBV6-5 ASDTAGGSYEQY
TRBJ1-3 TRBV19 ASSISGSSISGNTIY
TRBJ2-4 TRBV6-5 ASSYNRATREY
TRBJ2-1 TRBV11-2 ASSPGVGAYNEQF
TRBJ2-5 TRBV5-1 ASRGLAGAETQY
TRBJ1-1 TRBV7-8 ASSLGGSLTEAF
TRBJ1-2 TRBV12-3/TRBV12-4 ASSFRRDYGYT
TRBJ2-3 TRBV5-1 ASSLGIGGSDTQY
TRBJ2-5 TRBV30 AWSRDSQETQY
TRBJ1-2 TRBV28 ASSTTGGGYGYT
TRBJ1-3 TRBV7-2 ASSPDRGPNTIY
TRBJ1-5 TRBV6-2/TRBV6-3 ASSYGARNQPQH
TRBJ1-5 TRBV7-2 ASSKIGRQGHQPQH
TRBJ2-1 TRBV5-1 ASSPRGTSDNEQF
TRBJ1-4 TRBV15 ATSREGTGNEKLF
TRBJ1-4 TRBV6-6 ASSRGTVNEKLF
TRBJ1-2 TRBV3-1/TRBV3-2 ASSQGNLAAYYGYT
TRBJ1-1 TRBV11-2 ASSLQGTEAF
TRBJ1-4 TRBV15 ATSRDRVSNEKLF
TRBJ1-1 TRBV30 AWSVGGVGNTEAF
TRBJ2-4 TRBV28 ASTQGSGRARGAKNIQY
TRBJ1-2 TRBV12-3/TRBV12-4 ASSLGQGNGYT
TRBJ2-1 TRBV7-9 ASSLGSYRVGGFAEQF
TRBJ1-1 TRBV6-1 ASSENPGMNTEAF
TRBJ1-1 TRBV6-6 ASSPGQGSMNTEAF
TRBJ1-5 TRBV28 ASSPDRISNQPQH
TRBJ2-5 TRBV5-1 ASSLVGRLQETQY
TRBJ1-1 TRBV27 ASSLWAEENEAF
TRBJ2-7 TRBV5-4 ASTPRGSSYEQY
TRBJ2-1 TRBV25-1 ASSDSGRVLNEQF
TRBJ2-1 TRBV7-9 ASSSEEPNNEQF
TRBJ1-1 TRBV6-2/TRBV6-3 ASSYSRGFAF
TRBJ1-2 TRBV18 ASSKGQDPYGYT
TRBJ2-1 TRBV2 ASISGQGSYNEQF
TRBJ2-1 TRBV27 ASSGLAPYNEQF
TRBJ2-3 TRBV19 ASNDRADTQY
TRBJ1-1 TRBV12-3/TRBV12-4 ASRREANTEAF
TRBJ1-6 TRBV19 ASSILSSYNSPLH
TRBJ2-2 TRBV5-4 ASSLRAGGTGELF
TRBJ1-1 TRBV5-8 ASSLEDRLYTEAF
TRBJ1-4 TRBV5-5 ASSPAGVEEKLF
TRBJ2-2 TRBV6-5 ASSYSWTGGDGELF
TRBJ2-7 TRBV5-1 ASRAGTGVSYEQY
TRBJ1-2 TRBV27 ASSYSGQGASGYT
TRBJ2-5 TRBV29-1 SVRDRGPQETQY
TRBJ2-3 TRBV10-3 AISESDPRGDTQY